The 29 T cell receptor gamma chains below were found in one sample sequenced in a study of γδ T cells in repeated Plasmodium falciparum infection. TCRdb called clones anew from the multiplex PCR reads with CATT. The sample includes approximately 30,000 gamma-chain clones, 1.4% seen only once; the top ten take approximately 19%. Gammadelta T cells were flow-sorted from PBMC into Vgamma9/Vdelta2+ and Vdelta2-negative populations for bulk analysis. Sequencing was performed on gamma-delta T cells from blood. The origin of the receptors is a pool of human donors (malaria-infected and uninfected, not separated).

Worth noting for this clone: Given a far larger clone just one base away, this is likely a sequencing read error. Other DNA variants within this sample encode the same CDR3. This rearrangement joins TRGV9 to TRGJP. Germline matching of the DNA provided the J gene here, since TCRdb leaves it blank. The CDR3 is 18 amino acids. The V gene end was trimmed by 0 bases and the J gene end by 7 bases; junction bases not matched to a gene: 9. The germline CDR1 and CDR2 sequences are GITISATS and ISYDGTV (reference sequence). CDR3 nucleotides: TGTGCCTTGTGGGAGGTGCACAAGGGGGAGTTGGGCAAAAAAATCAAGGTATTT. Protein: CALWEVHKGELGKKIKVF.

There are a few counts of this clone. This likely came from a read error, as a far larger clone is one base away. The sample contains more than one DNA sequence encoding this CDR3. The V gene reported is TRGV9; the J gene is uncalled. Germline V CDR1 and CDR2: GITISATS, ISYDGTV (reference sequence). The CDR3 totals 17 residues. In nucleotides, the CDR3 is TGTGCCTTGTGGGAGCTACCAACAGGGTTGGGCAAAAAAATCAAGGTATTC. Its translation: CALWELPTGLGKKIKVF.

In its sample, this clone was seen a few times. A read error likely explains this, since a far larger clone differs by one base. The same CDR3 arises from other DNA sequences in this sample as well. This chain uses TRGV9 with TRGJ1 or TRGJ2. The J gene, absent from TCRdb, was called here by matching the DNA to germline. In germline, CDR1 is GITISATS, CDR2 ISYDGTV (reference sequence). This CDR3 is 13 amino acids long. CDR3 DNA: TGTGCCCTGTGGGACCCGGGGGATTATAAGAAACTCTTT. It specifies CALWDPGDYKKLF.

Of note for this clone: One base separates it from a far larger clone, so it is likely a read error. The same CDR3 can be traced to other DNA sequences in this sample. The V gene is listed as TRGV4; no J gene was called. CDR1 is EGSTGY and CDR2 is YDSYTSSV in the germline V gene. The CDR3 runs 13 residues. In DNA, the CDR3 is TGTGCCACCTGGGATCAGTGGCGGTATAAGAAACTCTTC. Translation gives CATWDQWRYKKLF.

To note about this clone: A read error is the likely source, as a far larger clone sits one nucleotide away. Other DNA sequences from this sample encode an identical CDR3 as well. The gene calls are TRGV9 and TRGJP1. Because TCRdb records no J gene, it was assigned here through a match of the DNA to germline. Germline values: CDR1 GITISATS, CDR2 ISYDGTV (reference sequence). The CDR3 extends over 13 amino acids. The CDR3 bases are TGTGCCTTGTGGGAGGGCACTGGGTGGTTCAAGATATTT. It encodes CALWEGTGWFKIF.

This clone was counted between two and nine times. A far larger clone differs by one base, so this is likely a read error. Other DNA sequences within the sample encode an identical CDR3. V gene assignment gives TRGV8, but the J gene was left uncalled. The CDR3 covers 14 residues. Germline V gives CDR1 VENAVY, CDR2 YDSYNSRV. This chain's CDR3 is CATWDKKSGWFKIF. CDR3 in DNA: TGTGCCACCTGGGATAAGAAAAGTGGTTGGTTCAAGATATTC.

In its sample, this clone was seen a few times. This sequence is one base from a far larger clone and is likely a read error. This same CDR3 is encoded by further DNA sequences in the sample. J is TRGJP and V is TRGV9. TCRdb records no J gene; here it was assigned by comparing the DNA to germline. Germline loops: CDR1 GITISATS, CDR2 ISYDGTV (reference sequence). The CDR3 runs 18 residues. CDR3 bases: TGTGCCTTGTGGGAGACCCATCAGCAAGAGTTGGGCAAAAAGATCAAGGTATTT. It is translated as CALWETHQQELGKKIKVF.

This clone was detected many times. V usage is TRGV4 and J usage is TRGJP2. The CDR3 spans 14 residues. CDR1 and CDR2 from the germline V gene are EGSTGY and YDSYTSSV. V lost 2 bases, J lost 3 bases, and 3 bases stayed unmatched. In DNA, the CDR3 is TGTGCCACCTGGGATGCCCGTAGTGATTGGATCAAGACGTTT. Amino acids: CATWDARSDWIKTF.

This clone is medium-sized. This chain joins TRGV9 and TRGJ1 or TRGJ2. The CDR3 has 10 amino acids. From germline, CDR1 is GITISATS and CDR2 ISYDGTV (reference sequence). V lost 9 bases and J lost 3; bases outside the gene matches: 2. As DNA, the CDR3 is TGTGCCTTGGTTTATTATAAGAAACTCTTT. Translating gives CALVYYKKLF.

This clone appeared a few times. A read error likely explains this, since a far larger clone differs by one base. Additional DNA sequences in this sample encode the identical CDR3. This chain connects TRGV2 to TRGJP2. TCRdb gives no J gene; it was assigned here by matching the DNA to germline. CDR1 and CDR2 (germline): EGSNGY, YDSYNSKV. CDR3 length: 13 amino acids. Unmatched junction bases numbered 8, after V lost 7 bases and J lost 6 bases. The CDR3 loop reads CATCRPGDWIKTF. In nucleotides, the CDR3 is TGTGCCACCTGTCGCCCTGGTGATTGGATCAAGACGTTT.

At least ten counts were recorded for this clone. The protein TCRdb lists belongs to a much larger clone and differs from this DNA's translation at residue 8, which points to a read error; the protein shown is made from the DNA. The gene calls are TRGV9 and TRGJP. There are 17 residues in the CDR3. Trimming at V came to 0 bases and at J to 9 bases, leaving 8 bases not matched to a gene. Germline CDR1 GITISATS, CDR2 ISYDGTV (reference sequence). The CDR3 DNA reads TGTGCCTTGTGGGAGGTGCAAAGGGGGTTGGGCAAAAAAATCAAGGTATTT. It translates to CALWEVQRGLGKKIKVF.

Notes on this clone: A far larger clone is a single base away, which makes a read error likely. Distinct nucleotide sequences in the sample also encode this CDR3. For the V gene the call is TRGV5; the J gene has no call. Germline V gives CDR1 VINAFY, CDR2 YDVSNSKD. This CDR3 has 13 residues. CDR3 loop: CATWGREVYKKLF. CDR3 nucleotides: TGTGCCACCTGGGGGCGTGAGGTGTATAAGAAACTCTTC.

This clone came up many times. This chain connects TRGV8 to TRGJP2. The V gene's germline CDR1 is VENAVY and CDR2 YDSYNSRV. V lost 2 bases and J lost 6; bases outside the gene matches: 3. The CDR3 runs to 13 residues. This chain's CDR3 is CATWDKGDWIKTF. The CDR3 nucleotides read TGTGCCACCTGGGATAAAGGTGATTGGATCAAGACGTTT.

The sample holds a few counts of this clone. The protein TCRdb lists belongs to a much larger clone and differs from this DNA's translation at residue 7, which points to a read error; the protein shown is made from the DNA. The chain joins TRGV9 to TRGJ1 or TRGJ2. The J gene was missing in TCRdb and was found by matching the end of the DNA to germline. This CDR3 comprises 12 residues. CDR1 GITISATS and CDR2 ISYDGTV come from the germline V gene (reference sequence). The J segment lost 8 bases and the V segment lost 3 bases, leaving 7 bases of the junction unmatched. In nucleotides, the CDR3 is TGTGCCTTGTGGGAGCCGAGGGATAAGAAACTCTTT. Protein: CALWEPRDKKLF.

About this clone itself: Because the CDR3's place on the DNA is in doubt, the DNA is left out and the CDR3 is given as listed by TCRdb. Called V gene: TRGV9; the J gene was not called. 32 amino acids form the CDR3, both terminal residues included. CDR1 GITISATS and CDR2 ISYDGTV come from the germline V gene (reference sequence). This CDR3 is CALWEVGNYIRNSLAVEQHLLSQVSIGRIQHF.

Worth noting for this clone: This likely stems from a read error, as it lies one base from a far larger clone. This sample includes further DNA sequences coding for the same CDR3. CDR3 loop: CALWEVRLELGKKIKVF. CDR3 coding DNA: TGTGCCTTGTGGGAGGTGCGGTTAGAGTTGGGCAAAAAGATCAAGGTATTT. The gene calls are TRGV9 and TRGJP. TCRdb lists no J gene, so it was determined here by aligning the DNA to germline. The length of the CDR3 is 17 residues. The germline V gene encodes CDR1 GITISATS and CDR2 ISYDGTV (reference sequence).

At least ten counts were recorded for this clone. A far larger clone is just one base off, so this is likely a read error. The chain uses TRGV9 and TRGJP1. The J gene, not given by TCRdb, was assigned here from a germline match of the nucleotide sequence. Germline lookup yields CDR1 GITISATS and CDR2 ISYDGTV (reference sequence). The CDR3 extends over 16 amino acids. The CDR3 reads CALWELKYTTGWFKIF. In DNA form, the CDR3 reads TGTGCCTTATGGGAGCTGAAATATACCACTGGTTGGTTCAAGATATTT.

This clone was counted many times. The gene calls are TRGV9 and TRGJ1 or TRGJ2. The CDR3 covers 11 residues. CDR1 and CDR2 (germline): GITISATS, ISYDGTV (reference sequence). V lost 3 bases, J lost 8 bases, and 4 bases stayed unmatched. The CDR3 DNA reads as TGTGCCTTGTGGGAGCCCAATAAGAAACTCTTT. This sequence encodes CALWEPNKKLF.

This clone came up many times. The V call is TRGV2, the J call TRGJ1 or TRGJ2. Germline CDR1 and CDR2: EGSNGY and YDSYNSKV. The CDR3 totals 15 residues. V was clipped by 0 bases and J by 4 bases; unmatched bases: 9. The CDR3 nucleotides read TGTGCCACCTGGGACGGGCCAGAGAAGTATTATAAGAAACTCTTT. Translated: CATWDGPEKYYKKLF.

This clone has a count of ten or more. The chain employs TRGV9 and TRGJP2. The CDR3 is made up of 15 amino acids. The junction had 6 bases not matched to a gene; V was cut back by 1 base and J by 4 bases. Looked up from germline, CDR1 is GITISATS and CDR2 is ISYDGTV (reference sequence). CDR3: CALWEVSDSDWIKTF. DNA for the CDR3: TGTGCCTTGTGGGAGGTTTCTGATAGTGATTGGATCAAGACGTTT.

Remarks on this clone: TCRdb assigns this DNA the protein of a much larger clone, which departs from its translation at residue 9; this likely reflects a read error, and the protein shown comes from translating the DNA. The chain couples TRGV3 to TRGJ1 or TRGJ2. The J gene, missing from TCRdb, was assigned here through DNA to germline matching. The length of the CDR3 is 13 residues. In germline, CDR1 is VTNTFY, CDR2 YDVSTARD (reference sequence). Trimming took 2 bases from V and 8 from J; bases not matched to a gene: 9. In DNA form, the CDR3 reads TGTGCCACCTGGGACACGCAAAGAAATAAGAAACTCTTT. Protein product: CATWDTQRNKKLF.

This clone has more than one count but fewer than ten. TCRdb has a much larger clone's protein, which differs at residue 13 from the translation of this DNA, likely because of a read error; what is shown is the protein translated from the DNA. This chain connects TRGV9 to TRGJP. TCRdb carries no J gene annotation; the J gene was assigned here by matching the DNA with germline. Germline V CDR1 and CDR2: GITISATS, ISYDGTV (reference sequence). The CDR3 has 18 amino acids. This CDR3 reads CALWEVHGGELGEKIKVF. In DNA, the CDR3 is TGTGCCTTGTGGGAGGTGCATGGAGGAGAGTTGGGCGAAAAAATCAAGGTATTT.

This clone came up a few times. TCRdb assigns this DNA the protein of a much larger clone, which departs from its translation at residue 15; this likely reflects a read error, and the protein shown comes from translating the DNA. J gene calling gave no result, while the V gene is TRGV9. Germline V gene data show CDR1 as GITISATS and CDR2 as ISYDGTV (reference sequence). The CDR3 runs to 17 residues. The CDR3, as DNA: TGTGCCTTGTGGGAAAGGGGGGATATGTTGGGCAAAAAAATCAGGGTATTT. Translation gives CALWERGDMLGKKIRVF.

Ten or more counts support this clone. The protein held in TCRdb is that of a much larger clone and does not match this DNA's translation at residue 10, likely because of a read error; the protein shown is translated from the DNA. The CDR3 spells CALRLNYYKRLF. In nucleotides, the CDR3 is TGTGCCTTGCGCCTGAATTATTATAAGAGACTCTTT. No call exists for the J gene, whereas the V gene is TRGV9. The CDR3 runs to 12 residues. Germline V gene data show CDR1 as GITISATS and CDR2 as ISYDGTV (reference sequence).

This clone came up a few times. With only one base between it and a far larger clone, this is likely a read error. Additional DNA sequences in this sample encode the identical CDR3. The V gene corresponds to TRGV9; no J gene was called. Germline V CDR1 and CDR2: GITISATS, ISYDGTV (reference sequence). The CDR3 contains 14 residues. The CDR3 DNA reads TGTGCCTTGTGGGAGTCCCTTCATTATTATAAGAAGCTCTTT. This gives the protein CALWESLHYYKKLF.

The chain employs TRGV2 and TRGJ1 or TRGJ2. The J gene was missing in TCRdb and was found by matching the end of the DNA to germline. The V gene's germline CDR1 is EGSNGY and CDR2 YDSYNSKV. This CDR3 region has 12 residues. CDR3 DNA sequence: TGTGCACCTGGGACGGATTATTATAAGAAACTCTTT. Translated: CAPGTDYYKKLF.

This clone has only a few counts. This likely reflects a read error, since a far larger clone is one base away. The sample carries other DNA sequences with the same CDR3. This chain joins TRGV9 and TRGJP. TCRdb lists no J gene, so it was determined here by aligning the DNA to germline. CDR3 length equals 17 residues. Germline V gene lookup returns CDR1 GITISATS and CDR2 ISYDGTV (reference sequence). The CDR3 reads CALWEVTIELGKKIKVF. CDR3 DNA sequence: TGCGCCTTGTGGGAGGTGACTATCGAGTTGGGCAAAAAAATCAAGGTATTT.

Of note for this clone: The protein that TCRdb holds for this DNA derives from a much larger clone and differs from the translated DNA at residue 8, which likely indicates a read error; the protein shown here is translated from the DNA. The V call is TRGV9, the J call TRGJ1 or TRGJ2. The J gene, left out of TCRdb, was set here by checking the DNA against germline. V dropped 1 base and J dropped 4; count of bases not matched to a gene: 10. This CDR3 contains 15 residues. The germline V gene encodes CDR1 GITISATS and CDR2 ISYDGTV (reference sequence). CDR3 sequence reads: CALWEVTITYYKKLF. The DNA for the CDR3 is TGTGCCTTGTGGGAGGTTACTATAACCTATTATAAGAAACTCTTT.

As for this clone: The protein recorded in TCRdb matches a much larger clone and deviates from this DNA's translation at residue 14, suggesting a read error; the protein here is obtained by translating the DNA. The rearrangement uses TRGV9 and TRGJP. TCRdb leaves out the J gene; it was filled in here by matching the DNA to germline. The CDR3 covers 17 residues. CDR1 and CDR2 (germline): GITISATS, ISYDGTV (reference sequence). Written as DNA, the CDR3 is TGTGCCTTGTGGGAGAGGAAGCAAGAGTTGGGCAAAAAAGTCAAGGTATTT. Translated: CALWERKQELGKKVKVF.